These T cell receptor beta chains were read from a single sample in a study of cytomegalovirus exposure and HLA in healthy donors. Here immunoSEQ multiplex PCR was the method, and the copy in TCRdb shows in-frame clones only, minus some. The sample gives about 130,000 clones, around 80% of which show up once; about 5.3% is in the top ten. The sample comprised PBMCs. The origin of the receptors is a man aged 25-45 years in good health and CMV-seronegative. Each CDR3 is given with its conserved first and last residue. D genes are given only for firm matches. Part of the rows lack a size; the others show once, few, many or a class for expanded clones.

v_gene,abundance,j_gene,d_gene,CDR3aa,CDR3nt
TRBV27,NA,TRBJ2-3,NA,CASKVGAQYF,TGTGCCAGCAAGGTCGGGGCGCAGTATTTT
TRBV4-1,NA,TRBJ2-3,TRBD1,CASSQAGTGGTDTQYF,TGCGCCAGCAGCCAAGCCGGGACAGGAGGCACAGATACGCAGTATTTT
TRBV28,NA,TRBJ2-7,TRBD2,CASSPGTSGYEQYF,TGTGCCAGCAGTCCCGGGACTAGCGGATACGAGCAGTACTTC
TRBV4-1,NA,TRBJ2-5,TRBD1,CASSPSPGQGGGTQYF,TGCGCCAGCAGCCCCAGCCCGGGACAGGGAGGGGGGACCCAGTACTTC
TRBV30,NA,TRBJ1-1,NA,CAWSVQMNTEAFF,TGTGCCTGGAGTGTACAGATGAACACTGAAGCTTTCTTT
TRBV7-9,NA,TRBJ2-7,NA,CASSLEGVVSEQYF,TGTGCCAGCAGCTTAGAGGGGGTGGTCTCCGAGCAGTACTTC
TRBV11-2,NA,TRBJ2-5,NA,CASSLGGGRETQYF,TGTGCCAGCAGCCTTGGAGGGGGCAGGGAGACCCAGTACTTC
TRBV30,NA,TRBJ2-7,NA,CAWIGGAEQYF,TGTGCCTGGATTGGGGGGGCCGAGCAGTACTTC
TRBV6-5,once,TRBJ2-2,NA,CASSYSRAGELFF,TGTGCCAGCAGTTACTCGAGGGCCGGGGAGCTGTTTTTT
TRBV7-9,NA,TRBJ1-1,NA,CASSLAGRRNTEAFF,TGTGCCAGCAGCCTCGCGGGACGTAGGAACACTGAAGCTTTCTTT
TRBV15,NA,TRBJ2-7,TRBD1,CATSPNVGQGVTYEQYF,TGTGCCACCAGCCCGAACGTGGGGCAGGGGGTAACCTACGAGCAGTACTTC
TRBV19,NA,TRBJ2-6,NA,CASSLGVPGANVLTF,TGTGCCAGTAGCCTAGGGGTACCTGGGGCCAACGTCCTGACTTTC
TRBV25-1,NA,TRBJ2-1,TRBD2,CASRTSGGEVQFF,TGTGCCAGTAGGACTAGCGGGGGGGAGGTGCAGTTCTTC
TRBV5-1,NA,TRBJ1-2,NA,CASSGGGYGYTF,TGCGCCAGCAGCGGGGGGGGCTATGGCTACACCTTC
TRBV14,NA,TRBJ1-1,TRBD1,CASSLTGGFTEAFF,TGTGCCAGCAGCCTTACAGGGGGCTTCACTGAAGCTTTCTTT
TRBV7-2,NA,TRBJ2-5,TRBD2,CASTPWGGGAVETQYF,TGTGCCAGCACCCCTTGGGGCGGGGGGGCCGTGGAGACCCAGTACTTC
TRBV2,NA,TRBJ1-4,NA,CASSAVSGNEKLFF,TGTGCCAGCAGTGCAGTCAGCGGGAATGAAAAACTGTTTTTT
TRBV6-5,few,TRBJ1-1,NA,CASSYRVNTEAFF,TGTGCCAGCAGTTACCGGGTAAACACTGAAGCTTTCTTT
TRBV4-1,few,TRBJ1-4,NA,CASSQDMEEANEKLFF,TGCGCCAGCAGCCAAGATATGGAGGAAGCCAATGAAAAACTGTTTTTT
TRBV18,NA,TRBJ2-1,NA,CASSPPSPRYHEQFF,TGTGCCAGCTCACCACCCTCTCCCAGGTATCATGAGCAGTTCTTC
TRBV5-1,NA,TRBJ2-2,NA,CASSFGSAQNTGELFF,TGCGCCAGCAGCTTCGGGTCTGCCCAAAACACCGGGGAGCTGTTTTTT
TRBV5-8,NA,TRBJ2-5,NA,CASSLVRGAIKTQYF,TGTGCCAGCAGCTTGGTCCGGGGGGCTATTAAGACCCAGTACTTC
TRBV10-2,NA,TRBJ2-7,TRBD1,CASRGQAPEQYF,TGCGCCAGCAGGGGACAGGCGCCCGAGCAGTACTTC
TRBV30,NA,TRBJ1-5,NA,CASPRNQPQHF,TGTGCCTCCCCGCGGAATCAGCCCCAGCATTTT
TRBV18,NA,TRBJ2-2,NA,CASSPPSQDRSTGELFF,TGTGCCAGCTCACCACCGTCACAGGACCGCAGCACCGGGGAGCTGTTTTTT
TRBV27,NA,TRBJ1-4,NA,CASSSSLATNEKLFF,TGTGCCAGCAGTTCTAGTCTTGCAACTAATGAAAAACTGTTTTTT
TRBV5-1,few,TRBJ2-1,TRBD2,CASSPQTSGRGNEQFF,TGCGCCAGCAGCCCTCAGACTAGCGGGAGGGGCAATGAGCAGTTCTTC
TRBV7-9,once,TRBJ2-7,TRBD1,CASSRQGLSSYEQYF,TGTGCCAGCAGCCGACAGGGGTTGAGTAGCTACGAGCAGTACTTC
TRBV14,NA,TRBJ2-2,NA,CASSSGINTGELFF,TGTGCCAGCAGCTCCGGGATTAACACCGGGGAGCTGTTTTTT
TRBV5-4,NA,TRBJ1-2,TRBD1,CASSSYTGANYGYTF,TGTGCCAGCAGCTCTTATACAGGGGCTAACTATGGCTACACCTTC
TRBV5-1,NA,TRBJ1-1,NA,CASSADSAEAFF,TGCGCCAGCAGCGCCGACAGTGCTGAAGCTTTCTTT
TRBV29-1,NA,TRBJ1-2,NA,CSVEEIEDRTSGRLGYTF,TGCAGCGTTGAAGAGATAGAAGACCGGACTTCGGGAAGGCTTGGCTACACCTTC
TRBV2,NA,TRBJ2-4,NA,CASSDRVNIQYF,TGTGCCAGCAGTGATCGAGTTAATATCCAGTACTTC
TRBV27,NA,TRBJ2-7,TRBD2,CASSTSGSYEQYF,TGTGCCAGCAGTACTAGCGGGAGCTACGAGCAGTACTTC
TRBV7-9,once,TRBJ1-1,TRBD1,CAIDWGQHTEAFF,TGTGCCATCGACTGGGGACAGCACACTGAAGCTTTCTTT
TRBV5-4,NA,TRBJ2-7,TRBD2,CASSQRTSGRYEQYF,TGTGCCAGCAGCCAGCGGACTAGCGGGAGATACGAGCAGTACTTC
TRBV6-1,NA,TRBJ2-1,TRBD1,CASNEQGLNEQFF,TGTGCCAGCAACGAACAGGGGCTTAATGAGCAGTTCTTC
TRBV7-6,NA,TRBJ2-5,TRBD2,CASSELGTSRKTQYF,TGTGCCAGCAGCGAGCTGGGGACTAGCAGGAAGACCCAGTACTTC
TRBV5-4,NA,TRBJ2-3,NA,CASSYKGADTQYF,TGTGCCAGCAGCTATAAGGGAGCAGATACGCAGTATTTT
TRBV28,NA,TRBJ1-4,NA,CASSLLNEKLFF,TGTGCCAGCAGTTTACTTAATGAAAAACTGTTTTTT
TRBV7-9,NA,TRBJ1-2,NA,CASSPDIYGYTF,TGTGCCAGCAGCCCTGACATCTATGGCTACACCTTC
TRBV5-4,NA,TRBJ2-7,NA,CASSSGQPGEQYF,TGTGCCAGCAGCTCGGGACAACCTGGAGAGCAGTACTTC
TRBV18,NA,TRBJ1-3,NA,CASSQGGTPGNTIYF,TGTGCCAGCTCACAGGGCGGGACCCCTGGAAACACCATATATTTT
TRBV5-6,NA,TRBJ1-2,TRBD1,CASSSDRDYGYTF,TGTGCCAGCAGCTCGGACAGGGACTATGGCTACACCTTC
TRBV4-2,NA,TRBJ2-2,NA,CASSPPGTQNTGELFF,TGTGCCAGCAGCCCCCCGGGGACTCAGAACACCGGGGAGCTGTTTTTT
TRBV5-6,NA,TRBJ2-2,TRBD1,CASSLMLQGWTGELFF,TGTGCCAGCAGCTTAATGTTACAGGGGTGGACCGGGGAGCTGTTTTTT
TRBV6-4,NA,TRBJ1-5,NA,CASSEGADQPQHF,TGTGCCAGCAGTGAGGGGGCGGATCAGCCCCAGCATTTT
TRBV28,NA,TRBJ2-3,TRBD1,CASSPGQGSFTDTQYF,TGTGCCAGCAGTCCGGGACAGGGTTCCTTCACAGATACGCAGTATTTT
TRBV29-1,NA,TRBJ2-1,TRBD1,CSLSPDRDSGEQFF,TGCAGCCTTAGTCCGGACAGGGATTCAGGTGAGCAGTTCTTC
TRBV6-6,NA,TRBJ2-7,NA,CASSYPGQFYEQYF,TGTGCCAGCAGTTACCCCGGACAGTTCTACGAGCAGTACTTC
TRBV7-2,NA,TRBJ1-3,TRBD1,CASGLRDRGNTIYF,TGTGCCAGCGGACTCCGGGACAGGGGAAACACCATATATTTT
TRBV18,NA,TRBJ2-5,TRBD2,CASSLLAGSKETQYF,TGTGCCAGCTCACTTCTAGCGGGGAGCAAAGAGACCCAGTACTTC
TRBV2,NA,TRBJ1-2,NA,CASTSMGVNGYTF,TGTGCCAGTACATCGATGGGAGTGAATGGCTACACTTTC